Listed below are T cell receptor beta chains from one sample, sequenced in a study of T-cell memory formation after mild COVID-19. A single record per CDR3 protein comes from TCRdb applying MiXCR to the 5' RACE reads. Of a few hundred thousand distinct CDR3 sequences listed, around 28% are singletons. The sequencing input was PBMCs or a T cell subset sorted from them (not recorded which). The receptors derive from an adult woman who had mild COVID-19 (a few samples of this study predate the infection). Cell type and time point are not known. Each CDR3 is given with its conserved first and last residue. The D gene is left open where the match is weak. Not all rows give a size; the values are once, few, many and, for expanded clones, a class.

>NA|NA|TRBJ2-2|TRBV30
CVWSVGTGELFF
TGTGTCTGGAGTGTGGGGACCGGGGAGCTGTTTTTT
>NA|TRBD1|TRBJ2-1|TRBV5-5
CASSQWDRDHNEQFF
TGTGCCAGCAGCCAATGGGACAGGGACCACAATGAGCAGTTCTTC
>NA|NA|TRBJ1-1|TRBV20-1
CTPRGDPVNTEAFF
TGCACTCCGCGAGGGGACCCGGTGAACACTGAAGCTTTCTTT
>NA|TRBD1|TRBJ1-2|TRBV4-1
CASSQPSRPGQEGYTF
TGCGCCAGCAGCCAACCTTCCCGACCGGGACAGGAGGGCTACACCTTC
>NA|TRBD2|TRBJ2-4|TRBV7-2
CASSLTSGDIQYF
TGTGCCAGCAGCTTGACTAGCGGAGACATTCAGTACTTC
>NA|TRBD1|TRBJ2-7|TRBV4-1
CASSQDWDRGEQYF
TGCGCCAGCAGCCAAGATTGGGACAGGGGCGAGCAGTACTTC
>few|TRBD2|TRBJ2-7|TRBV25-1
CASSEGRASGRLDF
TGTGCCAGCAGTGAGGGGAGGGCTAGCGGGAGATTGGACTTC
>few|NA|TRBJ2-7|TRBV5-1
CASSMGPYTLSSYEQYF
TGCGCCAGCAGCATGGGACCCTATACTCTGAGCTCCTACGAGCAGTACTTC
>few|NA|TRBJ2-5|TRBV27
CASSAQQEPWETQYF
TGTGCCAGCAGTGCACAACAGGAGCCCTGGGAGACCCAGTACTTC
>NA|TRBD1|TRBJ2-3|TRBV20-1
CSARYGQGSTDTQYF
TGCAGTGCTCGTTATGGACAGGGAAGCACAGATACGCAGTATTTT
>NA|TRBD1|TRBJ2-7|TRBV5-1
CASSVGQTSIGEQYF
TGCGCCAGCAGCGTGGGACAGACCTCCATCGGCGAGCAGTACTTC
>few|NA|TRBJ1-3|TRBV6-5
CASSTGNPGNTIYF
TGTGCCAGCAGTACAGGAAATCCTGGAAACACCATATATTTT
>few|TRBD2|TRBJ2-4|TRBV7-9
CASSSSPGGAAKNIQYF
TGTGCCAGCAGCTCATCCCCGGGGGGGGCGGCCAAAAACATTCAGTACTTC
>NA|TRBD1|TRBJ1-5|TRBV18
CASSQSDRVGQPQHF
TGTGCCAGCTCCCAGTCAGACAGGGTTGGTCAGCCCCAGCATTTT
>NA|TRBD1|TRBJ2-2|TRBV5-1
CASGPPGDRNTGELFF
TGCGCCAGCGGTCCTCCCGGGGACAGGAACACCGGGGAGCTGTTTTTT
>few|TRBD1|TRBJ2-5|TRBV7-9
CASSLSIYRGTQETQYF
TGTGCCAGCAGCCTATCGATCTACAGGGGTACCCAAGAGACCCAGTACTTC
>once|NA|TRBJ1-2|TRBV9
CASTTGDNGYGYTF
TGTGCCAGCACCACCGGGGACAATGGCTATGGCTACACCTTC
>NA|NA|TRBJ1-5|TRBV20-1
CSAAGFGNQPQHF
TGCAGTGCAGCGGGGTTCGGCAATCAGCCCCAGCATTTT
>NA|TRBD1|TRBJ2-5|TRBV9
CASSPGQGEGETQYF
TGTGCCAGCAGCCCGGGACAGGGCGAGGGAGAGACCCAGTACTTC
>NA|TRBD1|TRBJ1-1|TRBV19
CASIPPPNRGMGAEAFF
TGTGCCAGTATCCCCCCTCCTAACAGGGGGATGGGGGCTGAAGCTTTCTTT
>NA|TRBD1|TRBJ1-2|TRBV27
CASNPGQGRANYGYTF
TGTGCCAGCAATCCGGGACAGGGGAGAGCTAACTATGGCTACACCTTC
>few|TRBD2|TRBJ2-7|TRBV5-1
CASSLGTSGKGQYF
TGCGCCAGCAGCTTGGGGACTAGCGGGAAGGGGCAGTACTTC
>few|TRBD2|TRBJ2-2|TRBV7-9
CATGLAATGELFF
TGTGCCACAGGACTAGCGGCCACCGGGGAGCTGTTTTTT
>NA|TRBD1|TRBJ2-3|TRBV7-3
CASSLMSTGRPADTQYF
TGTGCCAGCAGCTTAATGTCGACAGGGCGACCTGCAGATACGCAGTATTTT
>NA|NA|TRBJ2-3|TRBV7-9
CASSRSPTDTQYF
TGTGCCAGCAGCCGATCCCCCACAGATACGCAGTATTTT
>NA|NA|TRBJ2-5|TRBV5-5
CASSLWGEGQETQYF
TGTGCCAGCAGTCTTTGGGGTGAGGGGCAAGAGACCCAGTACTTC
>few|NA|TRBJ2-1|TRBV9
CASKPGTGEQFF
TGTGCCAGCAAACCGGGAACGGGTGAGCAGTTCTTC
>many|TRBD2|TRBJ2-1|TRBV7-2
CASSPAWTSGNEQFF
TGTGCCAGCAGCCCCGCATGGACTAGCGGGAATGAGCAGTTCTTC
>NA|NA|TRBJ1-1|TRBV9
CASSGTASNTEAFF
TGTGCCAGCAGCGGGACAGCTTCGAACACTGAAGCTTTCTTT
>NA|TRBD1|TRBJ2-3|TRBV6-6
CASSNRDRGMDTQYF
TGTGCCAGCAGTAACCGGGACAGGGGAATGGATACGCAGTATTTT
>NA|TRBD2|TRBJ2-1|TRBV12-3/TRBV12-4
CASSRGQRGYNEQFF
TGTGCCAGCAGCCGCGGCCAGCGGGGATACAATGAGCAGTTCTTC
>few|TRBD1|TRBJ1-1|TRBV4-2
CASSQPPGQGDTEAFF
TGTGCCAGCAGCCAGCCTCCGGGACAGGGGGACACTGAAGCTTTCTTT
>NA|TRBD1|TRBJ2-3|TRBV12-3/TRBV12-4
CASTSTGGVTDTQYF
TGTGCCAGCACCTCGACAGGGGGCGTCACAGATACGCAGTATTTT
>few|TRBD2|TRBJ2-1|TRBV7-9
CASSLQRTSGSYNEQFF
TGTGCCAGCAGCTTACAACGGACTAGCGGCTCCTACAATGAGCAGTTCTTC
>NA|NA|TRBJ2-4|TRBV7-9
CASSLSDYNIQYF
TGTGCCAGCAGCTTATCCGATTACAACATTCAGTACTTC
>NA|TRBD2|TRBJ2-1|TRBV7-9
CASSFAGEVTYNEQFF
TGTGCCAGCAGCTTCGCGGGAGAAGTCACCTACAATGAGCAGTTCTTC
>NA|NA|TRBJ2-5|TRBV25-1
CASSGAFGGVETQYF
TGTGCCAGCAGTGGTGCGTTCGGGGGTGTCGAGACCCAGTACTTC
>NA|NA|TRBJ2-3|TRBV7-2
CASSLGRTSTDTQYF
TGTGCCAGCAGCTTAGGCAGAACCAGCACAGATACGCAGTATTTT
>few|TRBD2|TRBJ2-7|TRBV12-3/TRBV12-4
CASSFSAAGEQYF
TGTGCCAGCAGTTTTTCGGCAGCGGGGGAGCAGTACTTC